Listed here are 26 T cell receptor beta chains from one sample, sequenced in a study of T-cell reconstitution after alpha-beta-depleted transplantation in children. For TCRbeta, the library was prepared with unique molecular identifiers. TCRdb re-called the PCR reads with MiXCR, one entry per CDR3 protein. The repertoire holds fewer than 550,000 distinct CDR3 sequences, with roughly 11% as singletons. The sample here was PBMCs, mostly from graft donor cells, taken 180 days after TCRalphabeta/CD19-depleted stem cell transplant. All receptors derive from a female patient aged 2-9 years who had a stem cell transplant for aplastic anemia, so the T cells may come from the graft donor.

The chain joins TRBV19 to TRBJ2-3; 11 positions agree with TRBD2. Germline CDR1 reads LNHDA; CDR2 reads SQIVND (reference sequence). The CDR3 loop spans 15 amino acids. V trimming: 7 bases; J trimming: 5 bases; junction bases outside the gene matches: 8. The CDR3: CASTNSGRAKDTQYF. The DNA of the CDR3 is TGTGCCAGTACCAATAGCGGGAGGGCCAAAGATACGCAGTATTTT. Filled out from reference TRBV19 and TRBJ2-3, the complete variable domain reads DGGITQSPKYLFRKEGQNVTLSCEQNLNHDAMYWYRQDPGQGLRLIYYSQIVNDFQKGDIAEGYSVSREKKESFPLTVTSAQKNPTAFYLCASTNSGRAKDTQYFGPGTRLTVL.

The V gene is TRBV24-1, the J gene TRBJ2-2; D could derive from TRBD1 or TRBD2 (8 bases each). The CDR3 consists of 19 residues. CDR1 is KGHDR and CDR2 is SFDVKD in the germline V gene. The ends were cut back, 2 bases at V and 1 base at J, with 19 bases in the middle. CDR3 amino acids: CATSDWGRGLAGNTGELFF. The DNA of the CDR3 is TGTGCCACCAGTGATTGGGGCAGGGGGCTAGCGGGGAACACCGGGGAGCTGTTTTTT.

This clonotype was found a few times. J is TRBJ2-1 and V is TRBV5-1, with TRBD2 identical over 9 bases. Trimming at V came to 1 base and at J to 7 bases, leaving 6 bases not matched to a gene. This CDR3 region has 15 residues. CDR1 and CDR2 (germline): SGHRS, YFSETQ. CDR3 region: CASSLFAGGANEQFF. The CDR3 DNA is TGCGCCAGCAGCTTGTTCGCGGGAGGGGCGAATGAGCAGTTCTTC.

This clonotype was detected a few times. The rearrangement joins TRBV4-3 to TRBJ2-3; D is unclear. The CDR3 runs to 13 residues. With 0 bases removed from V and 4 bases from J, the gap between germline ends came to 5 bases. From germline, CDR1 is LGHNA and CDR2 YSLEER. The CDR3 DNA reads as TGCGCCAGCAGCCAAGATTCTCCAGATACGCAGTATTTT. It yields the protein CASSQDSPDTQYF.

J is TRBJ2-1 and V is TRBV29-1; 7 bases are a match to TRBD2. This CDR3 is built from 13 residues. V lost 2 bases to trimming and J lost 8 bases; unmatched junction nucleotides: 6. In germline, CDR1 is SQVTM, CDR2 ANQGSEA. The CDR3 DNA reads TGCAGCGTTGAAACGGGAGGTAGTTATGAGCAGTTCTTC. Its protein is CSVETGGSYEQFF.

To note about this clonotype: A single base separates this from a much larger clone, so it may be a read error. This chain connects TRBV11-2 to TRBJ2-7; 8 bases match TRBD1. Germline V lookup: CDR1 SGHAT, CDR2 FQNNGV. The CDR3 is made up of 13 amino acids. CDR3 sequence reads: CPSSFELQGGLDV. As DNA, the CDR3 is TGTCCCAGCAGCTTCGAGCTACAGGGGGGCTTGGACGTC.

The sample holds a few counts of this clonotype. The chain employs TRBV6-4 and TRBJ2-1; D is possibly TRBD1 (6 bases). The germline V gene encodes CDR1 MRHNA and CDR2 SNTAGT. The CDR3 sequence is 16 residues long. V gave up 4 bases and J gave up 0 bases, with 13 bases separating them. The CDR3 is CASSVNGQSSYNEQFF. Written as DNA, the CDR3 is TGTGCCAGCAGTGTTAACGGACAGAGCTCCTACAATGAGCAGTTCTTC.

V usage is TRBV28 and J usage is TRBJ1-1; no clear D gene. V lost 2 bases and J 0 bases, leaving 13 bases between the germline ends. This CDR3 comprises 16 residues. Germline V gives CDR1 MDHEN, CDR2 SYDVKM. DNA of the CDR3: TGTGCCAGCAGTTTACTCGGGGTTTCAATGAACACTGAAGCTTTCTTT. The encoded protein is CASSLLGVSMNTEAFF.

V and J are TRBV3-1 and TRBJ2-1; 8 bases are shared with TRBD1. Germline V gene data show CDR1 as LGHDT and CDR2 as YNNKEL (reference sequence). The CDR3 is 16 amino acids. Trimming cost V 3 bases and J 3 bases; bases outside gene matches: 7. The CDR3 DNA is TGTGCCAGCAGCCATTCAGATGGACAGGGCTACAATGAGCAGTTCTTC. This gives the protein CASSHSDGQGYNEQFF.

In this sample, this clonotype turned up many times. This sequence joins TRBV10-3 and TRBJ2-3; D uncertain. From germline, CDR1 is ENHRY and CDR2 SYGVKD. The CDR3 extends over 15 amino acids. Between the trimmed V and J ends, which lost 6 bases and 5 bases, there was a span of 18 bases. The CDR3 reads CAISPKVVVEDTQYF. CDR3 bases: TGTGCCATCAGCCCCAAGGTGGTGGTGGAAGATACGCAGTATTTT.

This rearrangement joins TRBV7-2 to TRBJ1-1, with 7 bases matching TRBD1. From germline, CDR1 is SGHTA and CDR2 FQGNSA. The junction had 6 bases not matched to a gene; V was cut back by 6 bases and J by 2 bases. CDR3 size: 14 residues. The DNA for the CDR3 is TGTGCCAGCAGGGCAGACAGGGCAAACACTGAAGCTTTCTTT. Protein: CASRADRANTEAFF.

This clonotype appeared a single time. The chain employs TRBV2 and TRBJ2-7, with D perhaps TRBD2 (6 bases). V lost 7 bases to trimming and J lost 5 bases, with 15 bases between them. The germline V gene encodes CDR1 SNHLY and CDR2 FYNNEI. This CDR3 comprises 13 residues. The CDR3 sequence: CASTSGTWHEQYV. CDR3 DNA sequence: TGTGCCAGCACTTCTGGGACTTGGCACGAGCAGTACGTC.

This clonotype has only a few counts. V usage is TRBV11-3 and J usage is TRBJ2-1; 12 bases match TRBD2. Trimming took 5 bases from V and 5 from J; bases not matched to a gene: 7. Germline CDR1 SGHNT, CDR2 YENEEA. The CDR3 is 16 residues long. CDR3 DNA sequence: TGTGCCAGCAGCGCCCAGACTAGCGGGAGAAACAATGAGCAGTTCTTC. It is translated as CASSAQTSGRNNEQFF.

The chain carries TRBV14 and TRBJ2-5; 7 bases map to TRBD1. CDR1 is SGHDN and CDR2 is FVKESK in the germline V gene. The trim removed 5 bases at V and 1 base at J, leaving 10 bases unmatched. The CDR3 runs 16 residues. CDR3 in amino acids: CASSKYDRVGQETQYF. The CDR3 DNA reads TGTGCCAGCAGCAAGTACGACAGGGTCGGCCAAGAGACCCAGTACTTC.

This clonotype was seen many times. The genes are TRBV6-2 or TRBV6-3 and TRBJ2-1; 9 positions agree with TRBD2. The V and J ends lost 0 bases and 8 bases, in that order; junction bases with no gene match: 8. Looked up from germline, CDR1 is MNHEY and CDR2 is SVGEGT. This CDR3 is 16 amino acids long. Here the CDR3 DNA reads TGTGCCAGCAGTTACTCTTGGGTAGCGGGAGTCGATGAGCAGTTCTTC. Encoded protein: CASSYSWVAGVDEQFF.

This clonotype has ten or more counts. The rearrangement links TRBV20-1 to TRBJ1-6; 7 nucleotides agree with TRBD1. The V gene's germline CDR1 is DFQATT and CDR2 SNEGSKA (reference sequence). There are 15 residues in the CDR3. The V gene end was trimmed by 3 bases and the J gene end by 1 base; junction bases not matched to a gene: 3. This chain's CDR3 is CSARVQGSYNSPLHF. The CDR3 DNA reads TGCAGTGCTAGGGTACAGGGGTCCTATAATTCACCCCTCCACTTT.

CDR3 protein: CASSLAAGGLDEQFF. Here the CDR3 DNA reads TGCGCCAGCAGCTTGGCTGCGGGGGGGCTGGATGAGCAGTTCTTC. This chain connects TRBV5-1 to TRBJ2-1, with 9 bases aligning to TRBD2. Per the germline V gene, CDR1 is SGHRS and CDR2 is YFSETQ. V gave up 0 bases and J gave up 8 bases; unmatched junction bases: 6. This CDR3 is 15 amino acids long. Using reference TRBV5-1 and TRBJ2-1 for the parts outside the CDR3, the full variable domain is KAGVTQTPRYLIKTRGQQVTLSCSPISGHRSVSWYQQTPGQGLQFLFEYFSETQRNKGNFPGRFSGRQFSNSRSEMNVSTLELGDSALYLCASSLAAGGLDEQFFGPGTRLTVL.

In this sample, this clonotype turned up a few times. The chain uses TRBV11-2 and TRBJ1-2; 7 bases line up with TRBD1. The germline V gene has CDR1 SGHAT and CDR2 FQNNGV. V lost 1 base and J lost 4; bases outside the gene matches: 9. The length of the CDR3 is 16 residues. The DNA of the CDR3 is TGTGCCAGCAGCTTAGCTATTAGGGGGCTTCCCTATGGCTACACCTTC. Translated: CASSLAIRGLPYGYTF.

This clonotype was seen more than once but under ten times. CDR3 DNA sequence: TGCGCCAGCAGCGGGGGACAGAGCAAAAACATTCAGTACTTC. Protein sequence: CASSGGQSKNIQYF. This chain links TRBV5-1 with TRBJ2-4, with 7 bases matching TRBD1. The CDR3 runs 14 residues. The junction had 4 bases not matched to a gene; V was cut back by 4 bases and J by 3 bases. The germline V gene encodes CDR1 SGHRS and CDR2 YFSETQ.

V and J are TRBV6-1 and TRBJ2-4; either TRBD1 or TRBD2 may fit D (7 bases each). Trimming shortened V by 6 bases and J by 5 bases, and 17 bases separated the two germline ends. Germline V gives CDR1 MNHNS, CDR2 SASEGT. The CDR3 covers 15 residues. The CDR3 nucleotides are TGTGCCAGCAGCTTGTCGACAGGGAGGGAAAACATTCAGTACTTC. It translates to CASSLSTGRENIQYF.

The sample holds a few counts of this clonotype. The DNA of the CDR3 is TGTGCCAGCAGCTTAGCCCCACGAGGGGGGTCCTATGGCTACACCTTC. Protein product: CASSLAPRGGSYGYTF. J is TRBJ1-2 and V is TRBV7-6; TRBD1 might be the D (6 bases). Germline loops: CDR1 SGHVS, CDR2 FNYEAQ. V was cut by 0 bases and J by 4 bases, with 15 bases left in between. This CDR3 has 16 amino acids. Supplemented by reference TRBV7-6 and TRBJ1-2, the full variable domain reads GAGVSQSPRYKVTKRGQDVALRCDPISGHVSLYWYRQALGQGPEFLTYFNYEAQQDKSGLPNDRFSAERPEGSISTLTIQRTEQRDSAMYRCASSLAPRGGSYGYTFGSGTRLTVV.

The CDR3 region has the DNA TGTGCCACCAGTGACCCTAAGCGGGGGGACACAGATACGCAGTATTTT. Translating it yields CATSDPKRGDTDTQYF. This rearrangement joins TRBV24-1 to TRBJ2-3; TRBD2 aligns across 9 bases. Per the germline V gene, CDR1 is KGHDR and CDR2 is SFDVKD. V gave up 4 bases and J gave up 2 bases; unmatched junction bases: 6. The CDR3 is made up of 16 amino acids.

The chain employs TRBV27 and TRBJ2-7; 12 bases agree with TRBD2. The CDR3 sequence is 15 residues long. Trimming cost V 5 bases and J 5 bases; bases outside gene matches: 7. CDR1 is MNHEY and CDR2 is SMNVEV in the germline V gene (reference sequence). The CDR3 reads CASSLRPSGRDEQYF. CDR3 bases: TGTGCCAGCAGTCTACGCCCTAGCGGGAGGGACGAGCAGTACTTC.

CDR3 DNA sequence: TGCAGTGCTAGAGATCGACTAGCGGCCAATGAGCAGTTCTTC. Translation: CSARDRLAANEQFF. The chain links TRBV20-1 to TRBJ2-1; 9 bases are shared with TRBD2. The CDR3 length is 14 residues. Looked up from germline, CDR1 is DFQATT and CDR2 is SNEGSKA (reference sequence). V shed 0 bases and J 6 bases; nucleotides not matched to a gene: 3.

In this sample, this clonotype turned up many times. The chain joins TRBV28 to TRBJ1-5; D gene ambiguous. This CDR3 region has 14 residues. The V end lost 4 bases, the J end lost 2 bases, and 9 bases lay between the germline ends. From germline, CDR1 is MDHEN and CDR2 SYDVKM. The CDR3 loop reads CASSWANRNQPQHF. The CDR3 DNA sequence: TGTGCCAGCAGTTGGGCCAACCGCAATCAGCCCCAGCATTTT.

The CDR3 bases are TGTGCCAGCAGTAATTCCGGGACAGGGGGTCCCTACGAGCAGTACTTC. This translates into CASSNSGTGGPYEQYF. The chain employs TRBV12-3 or TRBV12-4 and TRBJ2-7; 11 nucleotides match TRBD1. This CDR3 has 16 residues. After removal of 5 bases from V and 2 bases from J, the junction contained 8 bases not matched to a gene.